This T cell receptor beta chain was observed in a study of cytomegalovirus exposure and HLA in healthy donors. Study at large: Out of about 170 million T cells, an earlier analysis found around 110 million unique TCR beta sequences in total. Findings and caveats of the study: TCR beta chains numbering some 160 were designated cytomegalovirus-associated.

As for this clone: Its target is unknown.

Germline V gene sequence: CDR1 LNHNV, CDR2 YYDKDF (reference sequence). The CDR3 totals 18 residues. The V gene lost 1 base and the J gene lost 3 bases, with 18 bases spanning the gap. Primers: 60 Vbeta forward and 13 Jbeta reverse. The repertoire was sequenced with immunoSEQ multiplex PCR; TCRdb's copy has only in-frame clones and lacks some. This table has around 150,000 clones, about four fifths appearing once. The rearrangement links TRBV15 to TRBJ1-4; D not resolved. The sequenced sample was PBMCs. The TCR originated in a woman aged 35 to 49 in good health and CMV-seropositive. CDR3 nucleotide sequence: TGTGCCACCAGCAGAGTTCGGCCAGATAGGAGGGCTAATGAAAAACTGTTTTTT. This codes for CATSRVRPDRRANEKLFF.